The 20 T cell receptor beta chains below all came from one sample that was sequenced in a study of glioma-infiltrating T cells. Using RNA template, CDR3s of TCR alpha and beta were amplified with iRepertoire arm-PCR. TCRdb reanalysed the multiplex PCR reads using MiXCR and keeps one entry per CDR3 protein. The table shows under 200,000 distinct CDR3 sequences, with around 40% occurring only once. Sequencing was done on a sample of glioma tissue, nonneoplastic brain tissue, or PBMCs (not recorded which). The receptors were gathered from a human donor with low-grade glioma or glioblastoma, undergoing nonglioma brain surgery, or in good health (not recorded which).

A remark on this clonotype: A single base separates this from a much larger clone, so it may be a read error. The gene calls are TRBV11-1 and TRBJ2-7; TRBD1 matches at 8 bases. CDR3 size: 13 residues. The trim removed 3 bases at V and 9 bases at J, leaving 7 bases unmatched. Germline V lookup: CDR1 SGHAT, CDR2 FQDESV (reference sequence). This chain's CDR3 is CASSLGTGGGQYF. The CDR3 DNA reads TGTGCCAGCAGCTTGGGGACAGGAGGCGGGCAGTACTTC. Variable domain in full (rest from reference TRBV11-1 and TRBJ2-7): EAEVAQSPRYKITEKSQAVAFWCDPISGHATLYWYRQILGQGPELLVQFQDESVVDDSQLPKDRFSAERLKGVDSTLKIQPAELGDSAMYLCASSLGTGGGQYFGPGTRLTVT.

This clonotype was seen a single time. This may be a read error, as it is one base from a much larger clone. The CDR3 sequence: CTSSAGTGYNTPLHF. CDR3 in DNA: TGTACCAGCAGTGCCGGGACAGGGTATAACACACCCCTCCACTTT. V usage is TRBV2 and J usage is TRBJ1-6, with 9 bases that match TRBD1. CDR3 length: 15 amino acids. Per germline, CDR1 SNHLY and CDR2 FYNNEI.

On this clonotype: A much larger clone lies one base from this, so it may be a read error. The J gene is TRBJ2-1, the V gene TRBV24-1; D not certain. The CDR3 has 12 amino acids. The germline V gene encodes CDR1 KGHDR and CDR2 SFDVKD. V was shortened by 6 bases and J by 10 bases, with 12 bases between the two germline ends. CDR3 DNA sequence: TGTGCCACCAGTCAGTCCTCCTACGAGCAGTTCTTC. It translates to CATSQSSYEQFF.

This clonotype was recorded at least ten times. This chain joins TRBV25-1 and TRBJ1-3, with 11 bases that match TRBD1. Germline V CDR1 and CDR2: MGHDK, SYGVNS. The length of the CDR3 is 16 residues. Trimming at V came to 4 bases and at J to 8 bases, leaving 10 bases not matched to a gene. The CDR3 sequence: CASSAGLGQGAYTIYF. DNA of the CDR3: TGTGCCAGCAGTGCCGGGTTAGGACAGGGGGCCTACACCATATATTTT.

The genes are TRBV3-1 and TRBJ2-7; D tentatively fits TRBD1 or TRBD2 (5 bases each). The CDR3 is made up of 16 amino acids. Germline CDR1 LGHDT, CDR2 YNNKEL (reference sequence). Trimming left V 7 bases short and J 1 base short, with 20 bases between. For the CDR3, the DNA is TGTGCCAGCAACCATGGGGCCACGGGATCATCCTACGAGCAGTACTTC. This gives the protein CASNHGATGSSYEQYF.

With regard to this clonotype: The junction departs from germline at one end; a sequencing error may be responsible. The rearrangement joins TRBV2 to TRBJ1-2; 8 bases agree with TRBD1. Germline V gives CDR1 SNHLY, CDR2 FYNNEI. The length of the CDR3 is 16 residues. The CDR3 protein is CARRRLLTDRGYGYSF. The CDR3 nucleotides read TGTGCCAGAAGGAGGCTCCTTACTGACAGGGGATATGGCTACAGCTTC.

Note on this clonotype: A much more abundant neighbour one base away suggests this may be a read error. The gene calls are TRBV19 and TRBJ1-1; D is unresolved. The CDR3 has 12 amino acids. In germline, CDR1 is LNHDA, CDR2 SQIVND (reference sequence). CDR3 loop: CATRKGRDEAYF. CDR3 DNA sequence: TGTGCCACTAGGAAGGGTCGTGATGAAGCTTACTTT.

A note on this clonotype: A much larger clone differs by one base, so this may be a read error. Here the CDR3 omits its conserved ending phenylalanine or tryptophan, so a read error is the likely source. CDR3 sequence: CASRATSVSSYNEQFL. CDR3 bases: TGTGCCAGCAGAGCTACTAGCGTAAGCTCCTACAATGAGCAGTTCCTC. The J gene is TRBJ2-1, the V gene TRBV12-3 or TRBV12-4; 7 nucleotides match TRBD2. The V and J ends lost 6 bases and 0 bases, in that order; junction bases with no gene match: 8. The CDR3 sequence is 16 residues long.

As regards this clonotype: This clone may be a read error of a much larger clone one base away. The chain is built from TRBV4-2 and TRBJ2-7; tentative D call: TRBD2 (5 bases). The CDR3 consists of 15 residues. CDR1 LGHNA and CDR2 YNFKEQ come from the germline V gene. The CDR3 reads CASRQDRGGPYEQYF. The CDR3 nucleotides are TGTGCCAGCAGGCAAGATCGTGGAGGACCCTACGAGCAGTACTTC.

V usage is TRBV5-1 and J usage is TRBJ1-1; D is unresolved. In germline, CDR1 is SGHRS, CDR2 YFSETQ. The CDR3 is made up of 14 amino acids. V lost 0 bases, J lost 3 bases, and 9 bases lay in between. The CDR3 loop reads CASSLEEGHTEAFF. In nucleotides, the CDR3 is TGCGCCAGCAGCTTGGAGGAAGGGCACACTGAAGCTTTCTTT.

Note on this clonotype: A single base separates this from a much larger clone, so it may be a read error. The chain combines TRBV6-5 with TRBJ1-5; no clear D. Trimming pared 7 bases from V and 6 bases from J, leaving 19 bases between. CDR3 length: 15 amino acids. Germline V CDR1 and CDR2: MNHEY, SVGAGI. CDR3 residues: CASTQGGVYGQPQHF. CDR3 coding DNA: TGTGCCAGCACTCAAGGAGGTGTGTATGGTCAGCCCCAGCATTTT.

This clonotype appeared a single time. Likely a read error: the CDR3 ends without its conserved phenylalanine or tryptophan. The chain combines TRBV24-1 with TRBJ2-3, with TRBD1 matching 7 bases. The V gene end was trimmed by 8 bases and the J gene end by 1 base; junction bases not matched to a gene: 5. This CDR3 has 14 residues. Germline CDR1 KGHDR, CDR2 SFDVKD. The CDR3 spells CATMRQGGTDTQYL. In nucleotides, the CDR3 is TGTGCCACCATGCGACAGGGTGGCACAGATACGCAGTATCTT.

To note about this clonotype: A much bigger clone sits one base away, suggesting this may be a read error. This is likely a read error, given that the CDR3 carries no conserved phenylalanine or tryptophan at its end. The gene calls are TRBV6-6 and TRBJ2-6; D is undetermined. The CDR3 length is 15 residues. Germline V CDR1 and CDR2: MNHNY, SVGAGI (reference sequence). Trimming removed 11 bases from V and 0 bases from J, with 14 bases in between. CDR3 coding DNA: TGTGCCGTGCGATCAGACACCTCTGGGGCCAACGTCCTGACTTTA. It translates to CAVRSDTSGANVLTL.

Concerning this clonotype: A read error may account for a junction end that differs from germline. The chain uses TRBV6-2 or TRBV6-3 and TRBJ2-2; TRBD2 is a possible D gene (6 bases). The CDR3 consists of 14 residues. Per the germline V gene, CDR1 is MNHEY and CDR2 is SVGEGT. For the CDR3, the DNA is TGTGCCAGCCGTATCGGGAGAAATACCGCGGAGCTGTTTTTT. It translates to CASRIGRNTAELFF.

The chain combines TRBV28 with TRBJ2-1, with 10 nucleotides matching TRBD2. This CDR3 has 17 residues. CDR1 and CDR2 from the germline V gene are MDHEN and SYDVKM. The V and J ends lost 7 bases and 8 bases, in that order; junction bases with no gene match: 17. CDR3: CASTQTFPGTSDDEQFF. As DNA, the CDR3 is TGTGCCAGCACCCAAACGTTTCCCGGGACTAGCGACGATGAGCAGTTCTTC.

There are many counts of this clonotype. V and J are TRBV29-1 and TRBJ1-1; D is uncertain. CDR1 is SQVTM and CDR2 is ANQGSEA in the germline V gene. The CDR3 has 11 amino acids. The V gene lost 5 bases and the J gene lost 4 bases, with 8 bases spanning the gap. CDR3: CSVSGFTEAFF. The DNA for the CDR3 is TGCAGCGTTTCGGGGTTCACTGAAGCTTTCTTT.

This clonotype was detected only once. A clone one base away is much larger, so this may be a read error. The rearrangement uses TRBV2 and TRBJ1-1, with a weak D call TRBD1 (6 bases). Germline CDR1 and CDR2: SNHLY and FYNNEI. The CDR3 totals 13 residues. CDR3 residues: CASTQGLNTESFF. The CDR3 coding sequence is TGTGCCAGCACACAGGGACTGAACACTGAATCTTTCTTT.

This clonotype was counted between two and nine times. The chain uses TRBV19 and TRBJ2-5; maybe TRBD2 (6 bases). V was trimmed by 6 bases and J by 2 bases, leaving 16 bases between them. Germline V CDR1 and CDR2: LNHDA, SQIVND (reference sequence). This CDR3 is built from 15 residues. CDR3 loop: CASRTRGTDQETQYF. The CDR3 DNA sequence: TGTGCCAGTAGGACTAGAGGGACGGATCAAGAGACCCAGTACTTC.

With regard to this clonotype: No conserved phenylalanine or tryptophan ends this CDR3, so it is likely a read error. V is TRBV6-1 and J is TRBJ1-2, with D tentatively TRBD1 (6 bases). The CDR3 has 14 amino acids. Germline-derived CDR1 and CDR2 are MNHNS and SASEGT. CDR3 residues: CAGSETRGVYGYTS. In DNA form, the CDR3 reads TGTGCCGGCAGTGAAACCAGGGGTGTCTATGGCTACACCTCC.

This clonotype showed up just once. V usage is TRBV3-1 and J usage is TRBJ2-2; perhaps TRBD1 as D (5 bases). Per germline, CDR1 LGHDT and CDR2 YNNKEL (reference sequence). V lost 0 bases to trimming and J lost 13 bases, with 15 bases between them. The CDR3 covers 14 residues. CDR3 amino acids: CASSQDRRGRGLFF. CDR3 nucleotides: TGTGCCAGCAGCCAAGATAGAAGGGGAAGGGGGCTGTTTTTT.